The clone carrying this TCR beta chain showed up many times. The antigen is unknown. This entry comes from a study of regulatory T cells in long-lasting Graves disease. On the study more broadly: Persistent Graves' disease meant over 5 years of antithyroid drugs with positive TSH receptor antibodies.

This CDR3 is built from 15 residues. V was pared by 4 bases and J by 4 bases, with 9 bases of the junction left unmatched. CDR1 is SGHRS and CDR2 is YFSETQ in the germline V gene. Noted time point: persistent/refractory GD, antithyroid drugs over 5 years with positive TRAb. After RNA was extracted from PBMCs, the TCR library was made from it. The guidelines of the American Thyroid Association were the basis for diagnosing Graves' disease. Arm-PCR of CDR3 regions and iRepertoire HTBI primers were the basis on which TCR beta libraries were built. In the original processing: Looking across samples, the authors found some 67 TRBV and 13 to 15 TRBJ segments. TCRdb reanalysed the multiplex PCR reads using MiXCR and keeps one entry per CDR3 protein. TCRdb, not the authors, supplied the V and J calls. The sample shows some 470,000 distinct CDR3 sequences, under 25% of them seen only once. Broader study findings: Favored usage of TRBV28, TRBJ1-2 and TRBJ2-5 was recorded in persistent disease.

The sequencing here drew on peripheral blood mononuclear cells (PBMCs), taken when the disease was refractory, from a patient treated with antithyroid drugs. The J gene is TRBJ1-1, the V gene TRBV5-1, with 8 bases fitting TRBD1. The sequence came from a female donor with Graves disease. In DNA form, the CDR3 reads TGCGCCAGCAGCCCCTCGACAGGGGAGGGCACTGAAGCTTTCTTT. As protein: CASSPSTGEGTEAFF.